Below are 21 T cell receptor beta chains sequenced from a single sample in a study of cytomegalovirus exposure and HLA in healthy donors. Primers: 60 Vbeta forward and 13 Jbeta reverse. Here immunoSEQ multiplex PCR was the method, and the copy in TCRdb shows in-frame clones only, minus some. The sample holds about 180,000 clones, over 70% seen once. The sample consisted of PBMCs. The source of these receptors is a man aged 18-30 years in good health and CMV-seronegative.

The chain uses TRBV18 and TRBJ2-1; TRBD2 is a possible D gene (6 bases). Germline V CDR1 and CDR2: KGHSH, LQKENI. This CDR3 region has 14 residues. V was trimmed by 4 bases and J by 9 bases, leaving 16 bases between them. In DNA, the CDR3 is TGTGCCAGCTCACAGGGCGGGGCAACGGCTGAGCAGTTCTTC. This encodes CASSQGGATAEQFF.

The chain recombines TRBV4-2 with TRBJ2-5, with D uncertain. The CDR3 sequence is 13 residues long. The V and J ends lost 3 bases and 3 bases respectively, with 8 bases between them. Germline assignment: CDR1 LGHNA and CDR2 YNFKEQ. The CDR3 bases are TGTGCCAGCAGCCAGATTATAGAAGAGACCCAGTACTTC. It specifies CASSQIIEETQYF.

The genes are TRBV30 and TRBJ1-5; 8 positions agree with TRBD1. With 0 bases clipped from V and 0 bases from J, the junction kept 13 bases outside the gene matches. CDR1 is GTSNPN and CDR2 is SVGIG in the germline V gene (reference sequence). CDR3 size: 19 residues. The CDR3 nucleotides are TGTGCCTGGAGTGTCCTGGGCGGGACAGGTCCATATAGCAATCAGCCCCAGCATTTT. Translation: CAWSVLGGTGPYSNQPQHF.

This clone occurred many times. The chain employs TRBV6-1 and TRBJ2-1; 8 positions match TRBD2. The CDR3 is made up of 13 amino acids. CDR1 MNHNS and CDR2 SASEGT come from the germline V gene. V shed 5 bases, J shed 13 bases, and the junction held 10 bases outside the gene matches. In nucleotides, the CDR3 is TGTGCCAGCAGTTTAGGGACTAGTTCATTTCAGTTCTTC. Its translation: CASSLGTSSFQFF.

The chain carries TRBV4-2 and TRBJ1-5, with a possible D match to TRBD1 (6 bases). V lost 1 base, J lost 6 bases, and 16 bases lay in between. Germline assignment: CDR1 LGHNA and CDR2 YNFKEQ. The CDR3 has 16 residues. The CDR3 nucleotides are TGTGCCAGCAGCCAAGTAAGGCAGGGGCAAACTCAGCCCCAGCATTTT. Amino acids: CASSQVRQGQTQPQHF.

This sequence joins TRBV7-6 and TRBJ2-7; possibly TRBD1 for D (6 bases). This CDR3 has 14 residues. The V end was cut by 2 bases, the J end by 0 bases, with 8 bases between. In germline, CDR1 is SGHVS, CDR2 FNYEAQ. CDR3 nucleotides: TGTGCCAGCAGCTTACAGGGGAGCTCCTACGAGCAGTACTTC. Encoded protein: CASSLQGSSYEQYF.

This sequence joins TRBV15 and TRBJ2-1, with 9 nucleotides matching TRBD2. The CDR3 runs 15 residues. The germline gives CDR1 LNHNV, CDR2 YYDKDF (reference sequence). V dropped 4 bases and J dropped 4; count of bases not matched to a gene: 5. The CDR3 region is CATSKGLATYNEQFF. In DNA form, the CDR3 reads TGTGCCACCAGCAAAGGACTAGCGACTTACAATGAGCAGTTCTTC.

The rearrangement links TRBV7-9 to TRBJ2-7; 7 bases align to TRBD1. The CDR3 totals 17 residues. With 5 bases clipped from V and 4 bases from J, the junction kept 17 bases outside the gene matches. CDR1 and CDR2 (germline): SEHNR, FQNEAQ (reference sequence). The CDR3 coding sequence is TGTGCCAGCAGCGAGAAACAGGGGACAAGTATGTCGTACGAGCAGTACTTC. Translated, it gives CASSEKQGTSMSYEQYF.

The V gene is TRBV19, the J gene TRBJ2-3, with D maybe TRBD2 (6 bases). Trimming pared 0 bases from V and 2 bases from J, leaving 12 bases between. Germline V gene lookup returns CDR1 LNHDA and CDR2 SQIVND (reference sequence). This CDR3 spans 16 amino acids. CDR3 sequence reads: CASSIEAGTLTDTQYF. In nucleotides, the CDR3 is TGTGCCAGTAGTATAGAGGCGGGAACCCTCACAGATACGCAGTATTTT.

This rearrangement joins TRBV4-1 to TRBJ2-1; no firm D call. Germline values: CDR1 MGHRA, CDR2 YSYEKL. Trimming stripped 0 bases from V and 7 bases from J, with 13 bases between. The length of the CDR3 is 15 residues. DNA for the CDR3: TGCGCCAGCAGCCAAGAGCAGGCGCTGTCGAATGAGCAGTTCTTC. This gives the protein CASSQEQALSNEQFF.

The genes are TRBV6-6 and TRBJ1-2, with D perhaps TRBD1 (6 bases). Per germline, CDR1 MNHNY and CDR2 SVGAGI (reference sequence). With 5 bases removed from V and 2 bases from J, the gap between germline ends came to 6 bases. The CDR3 runs 12 residues. The CDR3 spells CASSQGNYGYTF. CDR3 coding DNA: TGTGCCAGCAGTCAGGGGAACTATGGCTACACCTTC.

This clone has only a few counts. This chain joins TRBV5-1 and TRBJ1-1; 7 bases line up with TRBD1. The CDR3 length is 13 residues. V gave up 4 bases and J gave up 6 bases; unmatched junction bases: 6. Germline CDR1 and CDR2: SGHRS and YFSETQ. CDR3 bases: TGCGCCAGCAGCCTAGGGGGCGAGGCTGAAGCTTTCTTT. It encodes CASSLGGEAEAFF.

This clone showed up just a few times. This chain connects TRBV28 to TRBJ2-2; D is uncertain. Trimming took 7 bases from V and 3 from J, leaving 12 bases between them. The CDR3 length is 14 residues. Germline CDR1 and CDR2: MDHEN and SYDVKM. CDR3 sequence (DNA): TGTGCCAGCATCAAACTTATGGACACCGGGGAGCTGTTTTTT. It is translated as CASIKLMDTGELFF.

This clone was seen only a few times. V is TRBV4-2 and J is TRBJ1-2, with D uncertain. From germline, CDR1 is LGHNA and CDR2 YNFKEQ. The length of the CDR3 is 15 residues. V was pared by 0 bases and J by 4 bases, with 12 bases between. The CDR3 nucleotides are TGTGCCAGCAGCCAAGATCTCGTAACGGTCTATGGCTACACCTTC. This gives the protein CASSQDLVTVYGYTF.

This chain uses TRBV9 with TRBJ2-1; D might be TRBD2 (8 bases). The CDR3 runs 16 residues. The germline V and J ends were trimmed by 4 bases and 8 bases, with 22 bases remaining between them. Germline V gene lookup returns CDR1 SGDLS and CDR2 YYNGEE. The CDR3 DNA reads as TGTGCCAGCAGCCCTGGGACAGAAACAGCGGGGGATGAGCAGTTCTTC. Protein sequence: CASSPGTETAGDEQFF. Filled out from reference TRBV9 and TRBJ2-1, the complete variable domain reads DSGVTQTPKHLITATGQRVTLRCSPRSGDLSVYWYQQSLDQGLQFLIQYYNGEERAKGNILERFSAQQFPDLHSELNLSSLELGDSALYFCASSPGTETAGDEQFFGPGTRLTVL.

The chain carries TRBV6-6 and TRBJ2-3; D is uncertain. Between the trimmed V and J ends, which lost 2 bases and 11 bases, there was a span of 11 bases. The CDR3 is 12 amino acids. Germline CDR1 reads MNHNY; CDR2 reads SVGAGI (reference sequence). CDR3 coding DNA: TGTGCCAGCAGTTACCATGAGGAGAAGCAGTATTTT. Its protein product is CASSYHEEKQYF.

The V gene is TRBV6-6, the J gene TRBJ1-1, with a tentative D call TRBD1 (5 bases). V was pared by 6 bases and J by 1 base, with 12 bases between. The V gene's germline CDR1 is MNHNY and CDR2 SVGAGI (reference sequence). CDR3 length: 14 amino acids. CDR3 DNA sequence: TGTGCCAGCAGCCGGCAGGGCGAGAACACTGAAGCTTTCTTT. Encoded protein: CASSRQGENTEAFF.

This chain uses TRBV19 with TRBJ2-6, with D hard to call. Trimming cost V 5 bases and J 0 bases, with 11 bases left between them. The CDR3 covers 16 residues. Per germline, CDR1 LNHDA and CDR2 SQIVND (reference sequence). CDR3 sequence (DNA): TGTGCCAGTAGTTCCGATAGACTCTCTGGGGCCAACGTCCTGACTTTC. This gives the protein CASSSDRLSGANVLTF.

V gene TRBV7-2 combines with J gene TRBJ2-7; D perhaps matches TRBD2 (6 bases). In germline, CDR1 is SGHTA, CDR2 FQGNSA. The CDR3 is 15 residues long. The V end lost 0 bases, the J end lost 2 bases, and 11 bases lay between the germline ends. The DNA for the CDR3 is TGTGCCAGCAGCTTAGCCCCGGGACTCGCCTACGAGCAGTACTTC. Translation gives CASSLAPGLAYEQYF.

The chain is built from TRBV25-1 and TRBJ2-3; 7 positions agree with TRBD2. This CDR3 comprises 14 residues. Per germline, CDR1 MGHDK and CDR2 SYGVNS. J gave up 3 bases and V 6 bases, and 6 bases lay outside the gene matches. The CDR3 DNA sequence: TGTGCCAGCAGAGTGGGACTAACTACAGATACGCAGTATTTT. Its protein is CASRVGLTTDTQYF.

CDR3 loop: CSVETGLSYEQYF. For the CDR3, the DNA is TGCAGCGTCGAGACAGGGCTATCCTACGAGCAGTACTTC. The chain carries TRBV29-1 and TRBJ2-5, with 7 bases fitting TRBD1. The end of the DNA fits TRBJ2-7 better, so the J call may be wrong. Germline CDR1 and CDR2: SQVTM and ANQGSEA. There are 13 residues in the CDR3.